This entry lists 22 T cell receptor beta chains sequenced from one sample in a study of follicular helper T cells after annual influenza vaccination. Produced via immunoSEQ multiplex PCR; TCRdb's table is partial and in-frame only. The sample contains under 9,500 clones, almost 80% of which appear only once. Time point described: 2014-2015 season, pre-vaccination. This specimen was CXCR5+ CD38- circulating T follicular helper cells from blood, taken on the day of influenza vaccination. The subset: circulating Tfh, non-naive CD4+CXCR5+PD-1+ (ICOS+CD38+ or ICOS-CD38-). The origin of the receptors is an adult who received the influenza vaccine.

V usage is TRBV4-2 and J usage is TRBJ2-3; D is possibly TRBD2 (6 bases). Germline V gives CDR1 LGHNA, CDR2 YNFKEQ. The CDR3 is made up of 19 amino acids. V lost 0 bases and J lost 2, with 21 bases in between. This CDR3 is CASSQDLSGRGLYTDTQYF. CDR3 coding DNA: TGTGCCAGCAGCCAAGATCTGTCCGGGCGGGGTCTTTACACAGATACGCAGTATTTT.

This rearrangement joins TRBV7-2 to TRBJ2-3; D not certain. Germline values: CDR1 SGHTA, CDR2 FQGNSA. CDR3 length equals 13 residues. V was trimmed by 1 base and J by 8 bases, leaving 10 bases between them. CDR3 loop: CASSLELAVTQYF. The DNA of the CDR3 is TGTGCCAGCAGCTTAGAGCTTGCAGTTACGCAGTATTTT.

This rearrangement joins TRBV7-2 to TRBJ2-5; 14 bases are shared with TRBD2. In germline, CDR1 is SGHTA, CDR2 FQGNSA. V shed 2 bases, J shed 6 bases, and the junction held 8 bases outside the gene matches. The CDR3 runs to 17 residues. CDR3 DNA sequence: TGTGCCAGCAGCTTAAGCGCCGGGACTAGCGGGGGAAAGACCCAGTACTTC. It is translated as CASSLSAGTSGGKTQYF.

The genes are TRBV30 and TRBJ2-7, with TRBD1 as a possible D gene (7 bases). This CDR3 spans 14 amino acids. Germline V gene sequence: CDR1 GTSNPN, CDR2 SVGIG (reference sequence). The V and J ends lost 4 bases and 2 bases respectively, with 15 bases between them. The CDR3 is CAWNRGTDPYEQYF. The CDR3 DNA reads TGTGCCTGGAATCGCGGGACAGATCCCTACGAGCAGTACTTC.

This clone appeared once. The V and J genes are TRBV5-8 and TRBJ1-4; a weak D match, TRBD1 (5 bases). The CDR3 totals 16 residues. V lost 7 bases and J lost 8, with 24 bases in between. CDR1 and CDR2 (germline): SGHTS, YDEGEE. The CDR3 region has the DNA TGTGCCAGCGGGACCGTGGCAGGGCCTCTTGTAGAAAAACTGTTTTTT. Translated, it gives CASGTVAGPLVEKLFF.

This sequence joins TRBV28 and TRBJ2-1; D possibly uses TRBD1 or TRBD2 (5 bases each). This CDR3 region has 16 residues. The germline V gene has CDR1 MDHEN and CDR2 SYDVKM. Trimming shortened V by 5 bases and J by 6 bases, and 20 bases separated the two germline ends. The CDR3 sequence is CASSPDGGVEANEQFF. The CDR3 DNA is TGTGCCAGCAGTCCGGATGGGGGAGTCGAAGCCAATGAGCAGTTCTTC.

The gene calls are TRBV4-3 and TRBJ1-4; the match to TRBD1 covers 7 bases. There are 17 residues in the CDR3. Germline CDR1 is LGHNA and CDR2 is YSLEER. V lost 3 bases and J lost 8; bases outside the gene matches: 15. The CDR3 DNA follows: TGCGCCAGCAGCCAGACCTGGACAGGAAAAGGAGTCGAAAAACTGTTTTTT. This codes for CASSQTWTGKGVEKLFF.

This chain links TRBV5-8 with TRBJ2-7, with a weak D call TRBD2 (7 bases). Trimming pared 2 bases from V and 6 bases from J, leaving 27 bases between. Germline-derived CDR1 and CDR2 are SGHTS and YDEGEE. The CDR3 contains 18 residues. CDR3 in DNA: TGTGCCAGCAGCTTACCGGGGGGCCGTCCGGAGGCCGGAGGCGAGCAGTACTTC. Its protein is CASSLPGGRPEAGGEQYF.

This rearrangement joins TRBV5-1 to TRBJ2-1; perhaps TRBD2 as D (5 bases). Germline CDR1 SGHRS, CDR2 YFSETQ. Trimming removed 2 bases at V and 9 bases at J, with 18 bases between. The CDR3 sequence is 15 residues long. The CDR3 nucleotides are TGCGCCAGCAGCTTCTCAACAGACTACAACGCTGAGCAGTTCTTC. This sequence encodes CASSFSTDYNAEQFF. Drawing the rest from reference TRBV5-1 and TRBJ2-1, the complete variable domain is KAGVTQTPRYLIKTRGQQVTLSCSPISGHRSVSWYQQTPGQGLQFLFEYFSETQRNKGNFPGRFSGRQFSNSRSEMNVSTLELGDSALYLCASSFSTDYNAEQFFGPGTRLTVL.

The rearrangement uses TRBV27 and TRBJ1-5, with D tentatively TRBD1 (5 bases). Germline CDR1 and CDR2: MNHEY and SMNVEV (reference sequence). Deletions cut 6 bases from V and 0 bases from J, with 15 bases between. The CDR3 contains 16 residues. The CDR3 DNA follows: TGTGCCAGCAGCCCCGGTACGGGGCATAGCAATCAGCCCCAGCATTTT. Protein: CASSPGTGHSNQPQHF.

The chain is built from TRBV4-1 and TRBJ2-1; 10 nucleotides match TRBD2. Germline V lookup: CDR1 MGHRA, CDR2 YSYEKL. With 4 bases clipped from V and 4 bases from J, the junction kept 7 bases outside the gene matches. CDR3 length: 16 residues. The CDR3 DNA reads TGCGCCAGCAGCCTTAAAGCGGGAGGGTCGTACAATGAGCAGTTCTTC. Amino acids: CASSLKAGGSYNEQFF.

J is TRBJ2-1 and V is TRBV11-2; 7 nucleotides agree with TRBD2. The trim removed 3 bases at V and 7 bases at J, leaving 6 bases unmatched. The CDR3 is 14 residues long. The germline gives CDR1 SGHAT, CDR2 FQNNGV. In nucleotides, the CDR3 is TGTGCCAGCAGCTTGGCGGGAGCGGTGAATGAGCAGTTCTTC. This translates into CASSLAGAVNEQFF. Full variable domain (remainder filled in from reference TRBV11-2 and TRBJ2-1): EAGVAQSPRYKIIEKRQSVAFWCNPISGHATLYWYQQILGQGPKLLIQFQNNGVVDDSQLPKDRFSAERLKGVDSTLKIQPAKLEDSAVYLCASSLAGAVNEQFFGPGTRLTVL.

CDR3 sequence: CASSPSGQAGNEQFF. DNA of the CDR3: TGTGCCAGCTCACCATCGGGGCAGGCCGGCAATGAGCAGTTCTTC. The genes are TRBV18 and TRBJ2-1; D possibly uses TRBD1 or TRBD2 (5 bases each). CDR3 length: 15 amino acids. Trimming left V 2 bases short and J 6 bases short, with 14 bases between. From germline, CDR1 is KGHSH and CDR2 LQKENI.

The rearrangement links TRBV19 to TRBJ1-2, with 9 bases matching TRBD1. The germline V gene has CDR1 LNHDA and CDR2 SQIVND (reference sequence). Unmatched junction bases numbered 5, after V lost 5 bases and J lost 7 bases. The CDR3 totals 13 residues. In DNA, the CDR3 is TGTGCCAGTAGTTCACGGGACAGGGCTGGCTACACCTTC. This encodes CASSSRDRAGYTF.

The chain combines TRBV5-5 with TRBJ1-3; TRBD1 might be the D (6 bases). There are 16 residues in the CDR3. The V gene's germline CDR1 is SGHKS and CDR2 YYEKEE (reference sequence). Between the trimmed V and J ends, which lost 4 bases and 0 bases, there was a span of 14 bases. CDR3 sequence (DNA): TGTGCCAGCAGCGAGCGGGTGGACAGCTCTGGAAACACCATATATTTT. Its translation: CASSERVDSSGNTIYF.

The rearrangement joins TRBV19 to TRBJ1-5; D perhaps matches TRBD1 (5 bases). Trimming stripped 9 bases from V and 2 bases from J, with 14 bases between. This CDR3 region has 14 residues. Germline V CDR1 and CDR2: LNHDA, SQIVND (reference sequence). This CDR3 reads CASRQGLGNQPQHF. DNA of the CDR3: TGTGCCAGCCGGCAGGGTCTTGGCAATCAGCCCCAGCATTTT.

The rearrangement uses TRBV7-2 and TRBJ2-3; possible D gene TRBD2, 5 bases. V shed 1 base and J shed 3 bases, with 8 bases lying between them. The CDR3 loop spans 14 amino acids. Germline CDR1 is SGHTA and CDR2 is FQGNSA. The CDR3 sequence is CASSLGGRTDTQYF. The DNA for the CDR3 is TGTGCCAGCAGCTTAGGCGGGCGAACAGATACGCAGTATTTT. Full variable domain (outside the CDR3, taken from reference TRBV7-2 and TRBJ2-3): GAGVSQSPSNKVTEKGKDVELRCDPISGHTALYWYRQSLGQGLEFLIYFQGNSAPDKSGLPSDRFSAERTGGSVSTLTIQRTQQEDSAVYLCASSLGGRTDTQYFGPGTRLTVL.

DNA of the CDR3: TGTGCCAGCAGCTTGCGGGGTATCGAAGGTCAGCCCCAGCATTTT. Translation: CASSLRGIEGQPQHF. The chain has TRBV5-5 and TRBJ1-5; the D is unclear. CDR1 SGHKS and CDR2 YYEKEE come from the germline V gene (reference sequence). Trimming removed 1 base at V and 6 bases at J, with 14 bases between. The CDR3 is 15 amino acids.

The V gene is TRBV13, the J gene TRBJ2-1; 9 bases are shared with TRBD2. Germline CDR1 reads PRHDT; CDR2 reads FYEKMQ (reference sequence). The CDR3 runs 13 residues. Germline trimming cut 6 bases from V and 7 bases from J; bases unmatched to any gene: 4. CDR3 sequence (DNA): TGTGCCAGCAGTTTTACTAGCGGGAATGAGCAGTTCTTC. Protein: CASSFTSGNEQFF.

V and J are TRBV29-1 and TRBJ2-3, with 12 bases fitting TRBD2. With V trimmed by 6 bases and J by 9 bases, 7 bases remained unmatched. The CDR3 totals 13 residues. CDR1 and CDR2 from the germline V gene are SQVTM and ANQGSEA. CDR3 region: CSVRLGTSGTQYF. The CDR3 coding sequence is TGCAGCGTACGACTCGGGACTAGCGGGACGCAGTATTTT.

The chain combines TRBV11-3 with TRBJ2-2, with 10 bases matching TRBD1. The V gene end was trimmed by 5 bases and the J gene end by 2 bases; junction bases not matched to a gene: 11. The germline V gene has CDR1 SGHNT and CDR2 YENEEA. The length of the CDR3 is 18 residues. The CDR3 sequence: CASSPGQGPLINTGELFF. The CDR3 DNA is TGTGCCAGCAGCCCGGGACAGGGGCCGCTTATAAACACCGGGGAGCTGTTTTTT.

The chain uses TRBV5-6 and TRBJ1-2; maybe TRBD1 (5 bases). Germline CDR1 is SGHDT and CDR2 is YYEEEE. Trimming stripped 0 bases from V and 3 bases from J, with 9 bases between. The CDR3 covers 14 residues. The CDR3 protein is CASSLDQGHYGYTF. The DNA for the CDR3 is TGTGCCAGCAGCTTGGACCAGGGACACTATGGCTACACCTTC.